The clone carrying this T cell receptor (beta chain) was observed a few times. Individual TCR cDNA molecules each bore their own unique molecular identifier. TCRdb used MiXCR to reprocess the 5' RACE reads, holding one entry per CDR3 protein. Here the sample spans over 15,000 distinct CDR3 sequences, 15% to 20% being singletons. These data belong to a study of spatial heterogeneity in lung cancer. Regarding time point: blood at routine non-recurrence follow-up after resection. The sample in question was PBMCs, obtained at follow-up. This receptor was obtained from a male donor with early-stage non-small cell lung cancer.

In nucleotides, the CDR3 is TGCAGCACCCGGGACAGGGAAGAGACCCAGTACTTC. It codes for CSTRDREETQYF. The J gene is TRBJ2-5, the V gene TRBV29-1; 9 bases agree with TRBD1. In germline, CDR1 is SQVTM, CDR2 ANQGSEA. The CDR3 is made up of 12 amino acids. Trimming removed 8 bases from V and 3 bases from J; junction bases left unmatched: 4.